This T cell receptor (beta chain) was sequenced for a study of blood T cell repertoires in COVID-19. Study-wide context: PBMCs, B-cell-depleted T cells, or T cells provided the cDNA or gDNA that made up the material.

From germline, CDR1 is SQVTM and CDR2 ANQGSEA. This CDR3 is 14 amino acids long. Trimming removed 7 bases at V and 1 base at J, with 15 bases between. This clone was seen many times. The repertoire was sequenced with immunoSEQ multiplex PCR; TCRdb's copy has only in-frame clones and lacks some. The sample records a few hundred thousand clones, approximately 86% being singletons. The V and J genes are TRBV29-1 and TRBJ2-3, with D possibly TRBD2 on 6 matching bases. The receptor was derived from a man in his 60s with acute or convalescent COVID-19. Sequenced input: peripheral blood. CDR3 residues: CSAQRAGRTDTQYF. In nucleotides, the CDR3 is TGCAGCGCCCAACGGGCGGGGCGCACAGATACGCAGTATTTT.